Each of the 11 T cell receptor beta chains below was sequenced from the same sample in a study of T cell changes during pregnancy in multiple sclerosis. Sequencing was performed with immunoSEQ multiplex PCR; in TCRdb, only in-frame clones are kept and a portion is missing. The sample contains 39,000 or so clones, less than 95% of which appear only once. The source was CD8+ T cells from peripheral blood mononuclear cells, collected in the first trimester of pregnancy. The origin of the receptors is a female donor with multiple sclerosis, enrolled in a pregnancy study.

This rearrangement joins TRBV29-1 to TRBJ2-7, with 7 bases lining up with TRBD2. This CDR3 is 13 amino acids long. V shed 0 bases and J 2 bases; nucleotides not matched to a gene: 1. Germline assignment: CDR1 SQVTM and CDR2 ANQGSEA. CDR3 in amino acids: CSVEEGTTYEQYF. In DNA form, the CDR3 reads TGCAGCGTTGAAGAAGGGACTACCTACGAGCAGTACTTC.

The V call is TRBV30, the J call TRBJ1-1; unclear D gene. This CDR3 is built from 11 residues. V dropped 1 base and J dropped 4 bases, with 4 bases sitting between them. CDR1 and CDR2 (germline): GTSNPN, SVGIG (reference sequence). DNA for the CDR3: TGTGCCTGGAGTGGAGTCACTGAAGCTTTCTTT. It encodes CAWSGVTEAFF.

J is TRBJ2-7 and V is TRBV27; tentative D call: TRBD2 (6 bases). V lost 4 bases and J lost 4, with 11 bases in between. CDR1 and CDR2 (germline): MNHEY, SMNVEV (reference sequence). The CDR3 is 13 amino acids. CDR3 sequence reads: CASSWGDAYEQYF. CDR3 DNA sequence: TGTGCCAGCAGTTGGGGGGACGCATACGAGCAGTACTTC.

The gene calls are TRBV7-9 and TRBJ1-2; 7 bases map to TRBD1. The CDR3 runs 17 residues. V lost 4 bases to trimming and J lost 0 bases; unmatched junction nucleotides: 11. The germline CDR1 and CDR2 sequences are SEHNR and FQNEAQ (reference sequence). CDR3 sequence (DNA): TGTGCCAGCAGCTACGACAGGGTCACTCTAGCTAACTATGGCTACACCTTC. Its protein is CASSYDRVTLANYGYTF.

The CDR3 DNA reads TGTGCCAGCAGCTTAGCCCGGACAGACCACTATGGCTACACCTTC. Translated, it gives CASSLARTDHYGYTF. V and J are TRBV7-2 and TRBJ1-2; D perhaps matches TRBD1 (6 bases). Looked up from germline, CDR1 is SGHTA and CDR2 is FQGNSA. The ends were cut back, 0 bases at V and 3 bases at J, with 11 bases in the middle. The length of the CDR3 is 15 residues.

This clone was counted between two and nine times. The CDR3: CASSLAGGALTEAFF. CDR3 coding DNA: TGTGCCAGCAGCTTGGCCGGGGGGGCCCTCACTGAAGCTTTCTTT. The J gene is TRBJ1-1, the V gene TRBV5-6; possibly TRBD1 for D (6 bases). The CDR3 extends over 15 amino acids. Germline V CDR1 and CDR2: SGHDT, YYEEEE. V lost 0 bases to trimming and J lost 4 bases, with 13 bases between them.

There are a few counts of this clone. The chain recombines TRBV14 with TRBJ1-5; D is possibly TRBD1 (6 bases). Germline V gives CDR1 SGHDN, CDR2 FVKESK. The ends were cut back, 4 bases at V and 7 bases at J, with 14 bases in the middle. The CDR3 consists of 14 residues. CDR3 region: CASSPRGQLQPQHF. The CDR3 DNA is TGTGCCAGCAGCCCCAGGGGCCAACTGCAGCCCCAGCATTTT.

This clone was seen a single time. V gene TRBV27 combines with J gene TRBJ1-2; 8 bases are shared with TRBD1. After removal of 0 bases from V and 3 bases from J, the junction contained 9 bases not matched to a gene. CDR3 length: 17 amino acids. Germline V gene sequence: CDR1 MNHEY, CDR2 SMNVEV (reference sequence). CDR3 sequence (DNA): TGTGCCAGCAGTTTATCGGCAGGGGGCATATTTTACTATGGCTACACCTTC. It is translated as CASSLSAGGIFYYGYTF.

The V and J genes are TRBV29-1 and TRBJ1-1; no clear D. The CDR3 runs to 11 residues. Trimming removed 4 bases from V and 0 bases from J, with 3 bases in between. Germline assignment: CDR1 SQVTM and CDR2 ANQGSEA. The CDR3 DNA follows: TGCAGCGTTGTCGTGAACACTGAAGCTTTCTTT. Translation gives CSVVVNTEAFF.

The chain employs TRBV7-9 and TRBJ2-7, with D possibly matching TRBD1 (6 bases). CDR3 length: 17 amino acids. Germline CDR1 is SEHNR and CDR2 is FQNEAQ (reference sequence). The ends were cut back, 3 bases at V and 5 bases at J, with 23 bases in the middle. The CDR3 region is CASSFSWGRAGADEQYF. CDR3 coding DNA: TGTGCCAGCAGCTTCAGTTGGGGTAGGGCAGGGGCTGACGAGCAGTACTTC.

The genes are TRBV2 and TRBJ2-2, with TRBD1 as a possible D gene (6 bases). The germline V and J ends were trimmed by 6 bases and 4 bases, with 9 bases remaining between them. CDR1 and CDR2 (germline): SNHLY, FYNNEI. CDR3 size: 13 residues. This CDR3 reads CASRDSPTGELFF. For the CDR3, the DNA is TGTGCCAGCAGGGACAGTCCCACCGGGGAGCTGTTTTTT.